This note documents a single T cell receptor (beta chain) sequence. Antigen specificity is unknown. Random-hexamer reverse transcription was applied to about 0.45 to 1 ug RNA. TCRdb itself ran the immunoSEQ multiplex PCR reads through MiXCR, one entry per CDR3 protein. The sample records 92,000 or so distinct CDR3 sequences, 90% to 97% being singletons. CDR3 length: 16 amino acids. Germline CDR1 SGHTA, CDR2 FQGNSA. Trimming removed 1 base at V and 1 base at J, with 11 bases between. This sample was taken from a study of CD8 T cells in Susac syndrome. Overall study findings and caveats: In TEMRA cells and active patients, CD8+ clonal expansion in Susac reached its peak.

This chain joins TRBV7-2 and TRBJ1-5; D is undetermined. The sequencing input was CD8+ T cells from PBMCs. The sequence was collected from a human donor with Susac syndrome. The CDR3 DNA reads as TGTGCCAGCAGCTTAGTTCCGGGGATCAGCAATCAGCCCCAGCATTTT. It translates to CASSLVPGISNQPQHF.